This T cell receptor beta chain was found in a study of blood T cell repertoires in COVID-19. Study background: In each case, the material was cDNA or gDNA derived from T cells, B-cell-depleted T cells, or PBMCs.

Individuals aged roughly 18 to 95 years were recruited from 20 to 25 US areas. Authors' methods: Reference gene primers were amplified, and this amplification served to estimate nucleated cell counts. TCRdb's copy holds only in-frame clones and misses some; the assay was immunoSEQ multiplex PCR. The V and J calls and clone size come from that table; D and trimming were worked out from the DNA. The sample yields about 200,000 clones, around 90% seen once. The CDR3 length is 14 residues. The germline V gene encodes CDR1 MNHEY and CDR2 SVGAGI. The V segment lost 4 bases and the J segment 7 bases; nucleotides outside the gene matches: 3.

This chain links TRBV6-5 with TRBJ1-6; 8 positions agree with TRBD1. This receptor was identified in a woman aged 25 to 39 who had recovered from COVID-19. The sample was PBMCs or T cells enriched from blood (not recorded which). The CDR3 reads CASSSPGGNSPLHF. The CDR3 nucleotides read TGTGCCAGCAGTTCCCCAGGGGGCAATTCACCCCTCCACTTT.